These T cell receptor beta chains were read from a single sample in a study of blood T cells in healthy people across ages. TCRdb re-analysed the 5' RACE reads in MiXCR, keeping a single row per CDR3 protein. The sample lists 800,000 to 900,000 distinct CDR3 sequences, around 62% occurring once. The sample taken for sequencing was blood. These receptor sequences come from a young man in good health. Both conserved end residues are trimmed from each CDR3.

TRBJ2-1 | TRBV4-1 | ASSQDDIYNYNEQF
TRBJ2-1 | TRBV6-2/TRBV6-3 | ASTSIAGGSNEQF
TRBJ2-7 | TRBV6-5 | ASRDSYPYEQY
TRBJ2-1 | TRBV3-1 | ASSLTSGGSSYNEQF
TRBJ2-1 | TRBV7-2 | ASSLGVLQRQF
TRBJ1-2 | TRBV7-9 | ASSRSESGYGYT
TRBJ2-5 | TRBV27 | ASSNTGVKTQY
TRBJ2-7 | TRBV28 | ASSPTGPQY
TRBJ2-7 | TRBV28 | GTGDVSYEQN
TRBJ2-3 | TRBV6-4 | ASSDGQRGADTQY
TRBJ1-2 | TRBV12-3/TRBV12-4 | ASSLAETSNYGYT
TRBJ1-6 | TRBV7-2 | ASSTGDYNSPLH
TRBJ1-1 | TRBV6-1 | ASSVQNTEAF
TRBJ1-5 | TRBV18 | ASSENRGGSNQPQH
TRBJ2-1 | TRBV4-3 | ASSQSGARNEQF
TRBJ1-2 | TRBV12-3/TRBV12-4 | ASSRVATGRGYT
TRBJ2-5 | TRBV2 | ASRPRTSGAETQY
NA | TRBV4-2 | ASSQEQGMETQY
NA | TRBV3-1 | ASSQSPSSYEQY
TRBJ2-7 | TRBV7-2 | ASSLGSGTPEY
TRBJ2-5 | TRBV7-8 | ASSSGLAEATQY
TRBJ2-1 | TRBV7-3 | ASSSTGTKQF
TRBJ2-1 | TRBV7-3 | ASSRASGGASYNEQF
TRBJ2-5 | TRBV12-3/TRBV12-4 | ASSFRTTSETQY
TRBJ2-4 | TRBV9 | ASSTSDRREQY
TRBJ1-2 | TRBV25-1 | ASSDRGQSRYT
NA | TRBV7-2 | ASSLDSGLYEQY
TRBJ2-7 | TRBV28 | ASTLGGGTYEQY
TRBJ2-3 | TRBV10-3 | ATPGGTDTQY
TRBJ2-3 | TRBV12-3/TRBV12-4 | ASSFFGLGTDMQY
NA | TRBV20-1 | CARDRGVWSYNEQY
TRBJ2-5 | TRBV5-4 | ASSTESQETQY
TRBJ2-1 | TRBV11-2 | ASSLRRPSILYNEQF
TRBJ2-1 | TRBV7-2 | ASSLVVGVTVSSYNEQF
TRBJ2-1 | TRBV10-3 | AGNEQPNNEQF
TRBJ2-1 | TRBV12-3/TRBV12-4 | ASSLPSWGAIPYNEQF
TRBJ2-1 | TRBV6-2/TRBV6-3 | ASSDMSESNEQF
TRBJ2-7 | TRBV12-3/TRBV12-4 | ASSRGGGRGRYEQY
TRBJ2-3 | TRBV5-1 | ASSSGAPGYTDTQY
TRBJ2-3 | TRBV7-9 | ASSLGRSGPTDTQY
TRBJ2-7 | TRBV7-9 | ASSPRERGTYEQY
TRBJ2-5 | TRBV28 | ATLNRDGTHETQY
NA | TRBV7-2 | ASSLAPGWNEQF
TRBJ2-5 | TRBV4-2 | ASSQADNQETQY
TRBJ2-1 | TRBV27 | ASSLLAGGWNEQF
TRBJ2-7 | TRBV20-1 | SARDVGYEQY